The source of this T cell receptor (beta chain) is a study of identical twins. Regarding the study as a whole: The presence of invariant MAIT and iNKT cells could partly confound analyses of zero-insertion sequences. The more abundant beta clonotypes in cord blood had fewer insertions, and memory repertoires did not show this. Researchers reported weaker excess twin sharing in beta out-of-frame sequences.

TCRdb passed the 5' RACE reads through MiXCR, listing each CDR3 protein once. The sample lists about 200,000 distinct CDR3 sequences; 5% to 7% were seen once. With respect to this clonotype: Its matching antigen is unknown.

Trimming shortened V by 1 base and J by 3 bases, and 9 bases separated the two germline ends. Per germline, CDR1 SNHLY and CDR2 FYNNEI. The CDR3 has 14 amino acids. These sequences were also reported in another study, on T cells expressing NK-cell markers. In that study: Researchers report these clonotypes also headed the CD3+CD56-NKG2C+ fraction in a few donors.

The sequence was collected from a woman between 18 and 29 years old in good health. The sequenced material came from CD8+ T cells sorted from blood. The chain has TRBV2 and TRBJ2-5; D unclear. The CDR3 reads CASSEGVREETQYF. The CDR3 DNA is TGTGCCAGCAGTGAAGGGGTGAGAGAAGAGACCCAGTACTTC.